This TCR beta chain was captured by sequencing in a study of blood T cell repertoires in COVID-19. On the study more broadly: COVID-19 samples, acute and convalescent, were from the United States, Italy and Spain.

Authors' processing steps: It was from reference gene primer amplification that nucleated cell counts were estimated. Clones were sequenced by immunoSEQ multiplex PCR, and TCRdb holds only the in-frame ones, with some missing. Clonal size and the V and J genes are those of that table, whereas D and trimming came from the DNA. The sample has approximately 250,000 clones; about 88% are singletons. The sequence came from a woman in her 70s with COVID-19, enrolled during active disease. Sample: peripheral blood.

The CDR3 coding sequence is TGCAGTGCTAGTCCAGGGGGCAGGGACACTGAAGCTTTCTTT. It is translated as CSASPGGRDTEAFF. The chain couples TRBV20-1 to TRBJ1-1, with 8 positions matching TRBD1. The ends lost 3 bases at V and 3 bases at J; junction bases unmatched: 6. The CDR3 length is 14 residues. Germline-derived CDR1 and CDR2 are DFQATT and SNEGSKA (reference sequence).